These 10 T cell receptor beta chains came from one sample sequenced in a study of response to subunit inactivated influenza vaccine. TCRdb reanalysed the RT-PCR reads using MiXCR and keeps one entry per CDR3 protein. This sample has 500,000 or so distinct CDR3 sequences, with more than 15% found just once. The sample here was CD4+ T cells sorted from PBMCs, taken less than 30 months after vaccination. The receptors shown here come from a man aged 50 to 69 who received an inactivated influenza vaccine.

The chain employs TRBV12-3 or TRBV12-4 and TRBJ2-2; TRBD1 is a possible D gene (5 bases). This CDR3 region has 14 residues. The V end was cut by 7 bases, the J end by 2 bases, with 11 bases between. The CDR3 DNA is TGTGCCAGCATACAGGCCTATAACACCGGGGAGCTGTTTTTT. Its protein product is CASIQAYNTGELFF.

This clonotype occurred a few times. The CDR3 spells CSANLGIRYNEQFF. In nucleotides, the CDR3 is TGCAGTGCTAACTTGGGGATCAGGTACAATGAGCAGTTCTTC. The chain links TRBV20-1 to TRBJ2-1; D uncertain. The CDR3 spans 14 residues. Germline V gives CDR1 DFQATT, CDR2 SNEGSKA (reference sequence). Between the trimmed V and J ends, which lost 4 bases and 4 bases, there was a span of 14 bases.

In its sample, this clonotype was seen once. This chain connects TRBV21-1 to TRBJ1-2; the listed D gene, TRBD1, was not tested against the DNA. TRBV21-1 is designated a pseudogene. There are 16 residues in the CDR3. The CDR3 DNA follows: TGTGCCAGCAGCAAACCTTTCACAGGGGCCCGGCATGGCTACACCTTC. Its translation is CASSKPFTGARHGYTF.

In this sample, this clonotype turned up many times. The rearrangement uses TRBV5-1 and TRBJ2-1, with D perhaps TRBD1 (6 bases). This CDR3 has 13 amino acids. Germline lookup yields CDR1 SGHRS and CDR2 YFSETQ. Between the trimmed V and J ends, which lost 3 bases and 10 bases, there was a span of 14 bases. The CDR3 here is CASSSRTAEEQFF. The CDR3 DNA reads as TGCGCCAGCAGCTCCAGGACAGCAGAAGAGCAGTTCTTC.

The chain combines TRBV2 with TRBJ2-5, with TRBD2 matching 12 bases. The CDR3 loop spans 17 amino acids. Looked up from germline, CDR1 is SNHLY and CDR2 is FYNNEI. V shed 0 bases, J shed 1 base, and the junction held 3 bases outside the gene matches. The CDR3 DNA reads TGTGCCAGCAGTGAAGCGTGGGGACTAGCGGGCCAAGAGACCCAGTACTTC. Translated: CASSEAWGLAGQETQYF. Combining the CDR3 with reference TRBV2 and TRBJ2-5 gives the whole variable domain EPEVTQTPSHQVTQMGQEVILRCVPISNHLYFYWYRQILGQKVEFLVSFYNNEISEKSEIFDDQFSVERPDGSNFTLKIRSTKLEDSAMYFCASSEAWGLAGQETQYFGPGTRLLVL.

Here the CDR3 reads CASSSRDSTGELFF. The CDR3 region has the DNA TGTGCCAGTAGTTCCCGGGACAGTACCGGGGAGCTGTTTTTT. The V gene is TRBV19, the J gene TRBJ2-2; the match to TRBD1 covers 7 bases. The germline V gene encodes CDR1 LNHDA and CDR2 SQIVND (reference sequence). Losses at the gene ends were 5 bases for V and 5 bases for J; bases not matched to a gene: 5. CDR3 length equals 14 residues.

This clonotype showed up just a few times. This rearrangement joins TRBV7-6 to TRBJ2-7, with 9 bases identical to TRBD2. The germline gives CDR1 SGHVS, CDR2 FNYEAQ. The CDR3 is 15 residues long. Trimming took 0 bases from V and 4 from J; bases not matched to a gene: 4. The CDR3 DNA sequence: TGTGCCAGCAGCTTAGCGGCTAGCGGGAATTACGAGCAGTACTTC. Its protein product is CASSLAASGNYEQYF.

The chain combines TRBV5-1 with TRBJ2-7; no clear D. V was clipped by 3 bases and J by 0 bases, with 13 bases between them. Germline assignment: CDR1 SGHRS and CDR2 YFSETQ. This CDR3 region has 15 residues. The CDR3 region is CASSWTWSASYEQYF. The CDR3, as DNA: TGCGCCAGCAGCTGGACCTGGAGCGCCTCCTACGAGCAGTACTTC.

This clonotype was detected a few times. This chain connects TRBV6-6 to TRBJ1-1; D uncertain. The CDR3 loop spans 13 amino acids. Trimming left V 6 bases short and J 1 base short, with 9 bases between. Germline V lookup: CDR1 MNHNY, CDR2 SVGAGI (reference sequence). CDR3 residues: CASSYGRNTEAFF. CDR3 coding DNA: TGTGCCAGCAGCTACGGACGGAACACTGAAGCTTTCTTT.

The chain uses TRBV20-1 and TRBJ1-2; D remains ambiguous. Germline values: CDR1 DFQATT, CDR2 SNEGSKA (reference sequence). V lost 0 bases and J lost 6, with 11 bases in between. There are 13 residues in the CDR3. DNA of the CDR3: TGCAGTGCTAGAGATCCCGGGAGAAATGGCTACACCTTC. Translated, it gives CSARDPGRNGYTF.